Sequencing of this T cell receptor beta chain was carried out in a study of Graves' ophthalmopathy and Graves' hyperthyroidism. Germline V lookup: CDR1 LGHNT, CDR2 FRNRAP. Trimming cost V 1 base and J 3 bases, with 12 bases left between them. The CDR3 runs to 16 residues. This clonotype was picked up many times. The study amplified TCR beta CDR3 regions using RNA transcripts. Amplification began with first-round RT-PCR using HTBI primers, then second-round multiplex PCR was performed. A single record per CDR3 protein comes from TCRdb applying MiXCR to the multiplex PCR reads. The sample records some 520,000 distinct CDR3 sequences, roughly 14% being singletons.

Sequenced sample: blood. The receptor was derived from a woman aged 25 to 45 with Graves' ophthalmopathy. The chain joins TRBV12-5 to TRBJ2-2; D may correspond to TRBD1 or TRBD2 (5 bases each). The CDR3 reads CASGLARDGYTGELFF. The CDR3 DNA is TGTGCTAGTGGTTTGGCCCGGGACGGTTACACCGGGGAGCTGTTTTTT.